This T cell receptor beta chain was identified in a study of blood T cell repertoires in COVID-19. Across the study: The United States, Italy and Spain provided the acute and convalescent COVID-19 samples.

Original data processing: The authors estimated nucleated cell counts from reference gene primer amplification. Method: immunoSEQ multiplex PCR; TCRdb's copy keeps in-frame clones and lacks some. V and J calls and clone size are as listed in that table; D and trimming were resolved from the DNA. The data hold fewer than 200,000 clones, with approximately 85% observed a single time. Germline V gene data show CDR1 as MDHEN and CDR2 as SYDVKM. The CDR3 is 12 residues long. Between the trimmed V and J ends, which lost 5 bases and 10 bases, there was a span of 12 bases. This TCR derives from a woman in her forties or fifties with COVID-19, enrolled during active disease. The genes are TRBV28 and TRBJ2-1; D is ambiguous. The sample was peripheral blood. CDR3 in DNA: TGTGCCAGCAGTCCCCACCCTCGGGAGCAGTTCTTC. Encoded protein: CASSPHPREQFF.